Each of the 29 T cell receptor beta chains below was sequenced from the same sample in a study of T cells in Graves' hyperthyroidism and ophthalmopathy. RNA transcripts served as the template for amplifying TCR beta CDR3 regions. HTBI primers were used for first-round RT-PCR of the TCR CDR3. TCRdb reprocessed the multiplex PCR reads via MiXCR and lists one record per CDR3 protein. Of some 650,000 distinct CDR3 sequences listed, about a sixth are singletons. The specimen sequenced was blood. These receptors came from a woman aged 40 to 50 with Graves' ophthalmopathy.

This clonotype was seen only a few times. A much larger clonotype is one base distant, so this may be a read error. The chain recombines TRBV10-3 with TRBJ2-7; perhaps TRBD1 as D (5 bases). CDR1 ENHRY and CDR2 SYGVKD come from the germline V gene. This CDR3 comprises 12 residues. Trimming took 3 bases from V and 3 from J, leaving 6 bases between them. Here the CDR3 DNA reads TGTGCCATCAGTGAAAGGGGCTACGAGCAGTACTTC. It yields the protein CAISERGYEQYF.

The sample holds many counts of this clonotype. This chain uses TRBV6-1 with TRBJ2-3, with a tentative D call TRBD2 (6 bases). The CDR3 runs to 15 residues. Trimming stripped 7 bases from V and 2 bases from J, with 16 bases between. CDR1 and CDR2 (germline): MNHNS, SASEGT. CDR3 loop: CASTAGTLHTDTQYF. The CDR3 region has the DNA TGTGCCAGCACCGCCGGGACTTTACACACAGATACGCAGTATTTT.

The chain uses TRBV10-2 and TRBJ2-1; 7 positions agree with TRBD2. The CDR3 length is 14 residues. Unmatched junction bases numbered 6, after V lost 8 bases and J lost 2 bases. CDR1 is WSHSY, CDR2 SAAADI, per germline. The CDR3 loop reads CASFFGLAYNEQFF. The CDR3, as DNA: TGCGCCAGCTTTTTTGGACTAGCCTACAATGAGCAGTTCTTC.

This clonotype has ten or more counts. A read error may account for a junction end that differs from germline. The chain combines TRBV5-1 with TRBJ2-7; D assignment may be TRBD1 or TRBD2 (6 bases each). The CDR3 loop spans 13 amino acids. Germline lookup yields CDR1 SGHRS and CDR2 YFSETQ. CDR3 loop: CASSRGDSYEQYF. The DNA for the CDR3 is TGTGCCAGCTCGAGGGGGGACTCCTACGAGCAGTACTTC.

This clonotype came up many times. V and J are TRBV20-1 and TRBJ2-5; either TRBD1 or TRBD2 may fit D (5 bases each). The CDR3 contains 16 residues. With 0 bases removed from V and 4 bases from J, the gap between germline ends came to 18 bases. The germline V gene has CDR1 DFQATT and CDR2 SNEGSKA (reference sequence). CDR3 in DNA: TGCAGTGCTAGAGATATAAGGGACCCAGGGACAGAGACCCAGTACTTC. This gives the protein CSARDIRDPGTETQYF.

The V gene is TRBV7-9, the J gene TRBJ2-7, with a possible D match to TRBD1 (7 bases). The V and J ends lost 1 base and 3 bases respectively, with 19 bases between them. CDR1 SEHNR and CDR2 FQNEAQ come from the germline V gene (reference sequence). CDR3 size: 17 residues. For the CDR3, the DNA is TGTGCCAGCAGCTTAGAGGGAGGCCCGGGACAGTACTACGAGCAGTACTTC. It yields the protein CASSLEGGPGQYYEQYF.

This clonotype was counted ten times or more. The rearrangement links TRBV5-1 to TRBJ1-6; 7 bases are a match to TRBD1. CDR3 size: 16 residues. Germline CDR1 reads SGHRS; CDR2 reads YFSETQ. V lost 0 bases to trimming and J lost 3 bases; unmatched junction nucleotides: 3. The CDR3: CASSLEGADYNSPLHF. CDR3 sequence (DNA): TGCGCCAGCAGCTTGGAGGGGGCTGACTATAATTCACCCCTCCACTTT.

This clonotype was recorded a few times. This rearrangement joins TRBV15 to TRBJ2-1; D is possibly TRBD2 (5 bases). CDR3 size: 15 residues. Trimming pared 1 base from V and 9 bases from J, leaving 16 bases between. The germline V gene has CDR1 LNHNV and CDR2 YYDKDF (reference sequence). Here the CDR3 DNA reads TGTGCCACCAGCAGAGGGGTCCCCTTGGGGAGTGAGCAGTTCTTC. It encodes CATSRGVPLGSEQFF. Full variable domain (missing parts from reference TRBV15 and TRBJ2-1): DAMVIQNPRYQVTQFGKPVTLSCSQTLNHNVMYWYQQKSSQAPKLLFHYYDKDFNNEADTPDNFQSRRPNTSFCFLDIRSPGLGDTAMYLCATSRGVPLGSEQFFGPGTRLTVL.

This clonotype was seen at least ten times. This chain joins TRBV6-1 and TRBJ2-7; TRBD2 matches 13 bases. V lost 4 bases to trimming and J lost 7 bases; unmatched junction nucleotides: 7. CDR3 size: 15 residues. Per the germline V gene, CDR1 is MNHNS and CDR2 is SASEGT. The CDR3 sequence is CASSARLAGGKEQYF. The CDR3 bases are TGTGCCAGCAGTGCCCGACTAGCGGGAGGTAAAGAGCAGTACTTC.

This chain connects TRBV19 to TRBJ2-5; 7 bases agree with TRBD1. This CDR3 has 14 amino acids. CDR1 and CDR2 from the germline V gene are LNHDA and SQIVND (reference sequence). J gave up 2 bases and V 5 bases, and 5 bases lay outside the gene matches. CDR3 in DNA: TGTGCCAGTAGTGCCTTGGACAGGCAAGAGACCCAGTACTTC. Translated: CASSALDRQETQYF.

The gene calls are TRBV3-1 and TRBJ2-7, with 10 bases aligning to TRBD1. The CDR3 runs to 15 residues. Germline CDR1 is LGHDT and CDR2 is YNNKEL (reference sequence). V dropped 4 bases and J dropped 8; count of bases not matched to a gene: 11. CDR3: CASSLTGTGDGKQYF. The CDR3 DNA sequence: TGTGCCAGCAGCCTGACCGGGACAGGGGATGGGAAGCAGTACTTC.

The V call is TRBV3-1, the J call TRBJ2-1; 8 bases align to TRBD1. Per germline, CDR1 LGHDT and CDR2 YNNKEL (reference sequence). Unmatched junction bases numbered 11, after V lost 8 bases and J lost 2 bases. The CDR3 has 16 amino acids. CDR3 in amino acids: CASGPPGQVAYNEQFF. In nucleotides, the CDR3 is TGTGCCAGCGGCCCTCCGGGACAGGTTGCCTACAATGAGCAGTTCTTC.

This clonotype showed up many times. The V gene is TRBV3-1, the J gene TRBJ2-1, with 9 bases fitting TRBD1. CDR3 length: 14 residues. The V segment lost 0 bases and the J segment 8 bases; nucleotides outside the gene matches: 2. The germline V gene encodes CDR1 LGHDT and CDR2 YNNKEL (reference sequence). The CDR3 loop is CASSQEDRGYEQFF. The CDR3 DNA follows: TGTGCCAGCAGCCAAGAGGACAGGGGCTATGAGCAGTTCTTC.

This clonotype appeared many times. The chain couples TRBV18 to TRBJ1-2; D may be TRBD1 (5 bases). V lost 2 bases to trimming and J lost 8 bases, with 12 bases between them. Germline CDR1 KGHSH, CDR2 LQKENI. This CDR3 is 13 amino acids long. CDR3 residues: CASSPVVQEGYTF. CDR3 nucleotides: TGTGCCAGCTCACCAGTCGTACAGGAGGGCTACACCTTC.

Only a few counts were recorded for this clonotype. This CDR3 reads CAWSVSLNYGYTF. CDR3 DNA sequence: TGTGCCTGGAGTGTTTCCCTTAACTATGGCTACACCTTC. This chain connects TRBV30 to TRBJ1-2; D is unclear. Looked up from germline, CDR1 is GTSNPN and CDR2 is SVGIG (reference sequence). V lost 0 bases and J lost 1, with 6 bases in between. CDR3 length equals 13 residues.

This clonotype was counted many times. V and J are TRBV7-3 and TRBJ2-5; 7 bases align to TRBD2. The V and J ends lost 0 bases and 4 bases, in that order; junction bases with no gene match: 14. Germline CDR1 and CDR2: SGHTA and FQGTGA. This CDR3 has 18 amino acids. The CDR3 sequence: CASSLTNGLGGRGETQYF. CDR3 nucleotide sequence: TGTGCCAGCAGCTTAACAAACGGCCTCGGGGGGAGAGGAGAGACCCAGTACTTC.

This clonotype was recorded many times. The chain recombines TRBV20-1 with TRBJ1-2; TRBD1 aligns across 7 bases. CDR1 DFQATT and CDR2 SNEGSKA come from the germline V gene (reference sequence). The CDR3 loop spans 16 amino acids. V lost 0 bases to trimming and J lost 0 bases; unmatched junction nucleotides: 7. The chain's CDR3 is CSARDLRDRANYGYTF. DNA of the CDR3: TGCAGTGCTAGAGATCTTAGGGACAGAGCTAACTATGGCTACACCTTC.

This clonotype was seen ten or more times. The chain carries TRBV28 and TRBJ2-5, with a weak D call TRBD2 (6 bases). Trimming stripped 5 bases from V and 2 bases from J, with 15 bases between. The CDR3 extends over 15 amino acids. CDR1 is MDHEN and CDR2 is SYDVKM in the germline V gene. CDR3 sequence: CASSRTSTRQETQYF. CDR3 bases: TGTGCCAGCAGTCGCACCTCGACTAGGCAAGAGACCCAGTACTTC.

In regard to this clonotype: One junction end does not reproduce the germline sequence, and a read error may be involved. This chain joins TRBV29-1 and TRBJ2-5; no clear D. The CDR3 is 13 amino acids. Germline CDR1 reads SQVTM; CDR2 reads ANQGSEA. CDR3 nucleotide sequence: TGCAGCGTTGAAGTAGGGCAACAAGAGGCCCAGTACTTC. Its protein is CSVEVGQQEAQYF.

This clonotype was detected ten times or more. This chain joins TRBV5-1 and TRBJ2-7; 8 nucleotides line up with TRBD1. The CDR3 has 16 amino acids. Germline V CDR1 and CDR2: SGHRS, YFSETQ. V dropped 0 bases and J dropped 5; count of bases not matched to a gene: 10. DNA for the CDR3: TGCGCCAGCAGCTTGGGTGGTGGGACAGGCGTAAACGAGCAGTACTTC. This gives the protein CASSLGGGTGVNEQYF.

The table lists this clonotype with many counts. The J gene is TRBJ2-3, the V gene TRBV18; D gene ambiguous. Trimming cost V 3 bases and J 0 bases, with 7 bases left between them. The CDR3 has 14 residues. From germline, CDR1 is KGHSH and CDR2 LQKENI. The CDR3 reads CASSPELSTDTQYF. For the CDR3, the DNA is TGTGCCAGCTCACCGGAACTAAGCACAGATACGCAGTATTTT.

At least ten counts were recorded for this clonotype. The chain uses TRBV3-1 and TRBJ1-6; 7 bases line up with TRBD1. The CDR3 contains 15 residues. V trimming: 0 bases; J trimming: 9 bases; junction bases outside the gene matches: 5. Germline V CDR1 and CDR2: LGHDT, YNNKEL (reference sequence). CDR3 in amino acids: CASSQDLTGSSPLHF. For the CDR3, the DNA is TGTGCCAGCAGCCAAGATTTGACAGGGAGTTCACCCCTCCACTTT.

This clonotype was detected ten times or more. This sequence joins TRBV2 and TRBJ2-5; 7 bases are shared with TRBD2. This CDR3 is 13 amino acids long. J lost 4 bases, V lost 8 bases, and 7 bases had no gene match. Looked up from germline, CDR1 is SNHLY and CDR2 is FYNNEI. CDR3 DNA sequence: TGTGCCAGCCTCCGACTAGCAGTAGAGACCCAGTACTTC. Protein sequence: CASLRLAVETQYF.

This clonotype was seen many times. V usage is TRBV12-3 or TRBV12-4 and J usage is TRBJ2-1; 8 positions agree with TRBD1. After removal of 2 bases from V and 5 bases from J, the junction contained 8 bases not matched to a gene. This CDR3 contains 16 residues. CDR3 amino acids: CASSLFEGQVNNEQFF. Here the CDR3 DNA reads TGTGCCAGCAGTTTATTTGAGGGACAGGTTAACAATGAGCAGTTCTTC.

The chain recombines TRBV6-5 with TRBJ1-2, with no clear D. The CDR3 loop spans 14 amino acids. The V gene lost 0 bases and the J gene lost 4 bases, with 9 bases spanning the gap. The V gene's germline CDR1 is MNHEY and CDR2 SVGAGI. The DNA of the CDR3 is TGTGCCAGCAGTTACTCCCCGGACGCCTATGGCTACACCTTC. Its protein is CASSYSPDAYGYTF.

This clonotype was found once. This chain links TRBV5-1 with TRBJ2-1, with D maybe TRBD1 (6 bases). Trimming pared 0 bases from V and 6 bases from J, leaving 10 bases between. Germline loops: CDR1 SGHRS, CDR2 YFSETQ. This CDR3 is 14 amino acids long. The DNA for the CDR3 is TGCGCCAGCAGCTTGGGGACAGCCTCCAATGAGCAGTTCTTC. This sequence encodes CASSLGTASNEQFF. The full variable domain, completed using reference TRBV5-1 and TRBJ2-1, is KAGVTQTPRYLIKTRGQQVTLSCSPISGHRSVSWYQQTPGQGLQFLFEYFSETQRNKGNFPGRFSGRQFSNSRSEMNVSTLELGDSALYLCASSLGTASNEQFFGPGTRLTVL.

This clonotype occurred many times. This chain's CDR3 is CASSPGTSGNEQYF. The CDR3 region has the DNA TGCGCCAGCAGCCCGGGGACTAGCGGGAACGAGCAGTACTTC. V usage is TRBV5-1 and J usage is TRBJ2-7, with 13 bases lining up with TRBD2. Germline-derived CDR1 and CDR2 are SGHRS and YFSETQ. The CDR3 is made up of 14 amino acids. Trimming cost V 4 bases and J 5 bases; bases outside gene matches: 3.

V and J are TRBV5-1 and TRBJ2-3; D gene uncertain. V lost 4 bases, J lost 2 bases, and 17 bases lay in between. CDR1 and CDR2 from the germline V gene are SGHRS and YFSETQ. This CDR3 is 16 amino acids long. The CDR3 is CASSPNTATYTDTQYF. The CDR3 coding sequence is TGCGCCAGCAGCCCTAACACTGCAACCTACACAGATACGCAGTATTTT.

V gene TRBV6-1 combines with J gene TRBJ2-1, with a tentative D call TRBD2 (6 bases). From germline, CDR1 is MNHNS and CDR2 SASEGT. Trimming took off 3 bases at V and 2 bases at J, with 17 bases between the two ends. The length of the CDR3 is 17 residues. The CDR3 here is CASSDRPGTSAYNEQFF. The CDR3 DNA follows: TGTGCCAGCAGTGACCGACCCGGGACTTCCGCCTACAATGAGCAGTTCTTC.